The next 4 T cell receptor beta chains were all read from a single sample in a study of shared clonotypes between healthy human individuals (TCRdb year 2020). CD8 naive samples were obtained by positive selection for CCR7 among CD45RO-negative cells, yielding a CD45RA+CCR7+ population from which TemRA cells were excluded. The library was built by means of the immunoSEQ multiplex PCR assay. TCRdb limited this immuneACCESS table to in-frame rearrangements with V and J called. A share of clones is missing; checked studies link under half to unresolved V genes, and the rest is unexplained. A total of about 2 million clones appear in this sample, roughly 95% of them only once. The ten largest make up roughly 1% of the sample. The sequenced sample was naive CD8+ T cells sorted from blood. Interpreted using the paper, the cell subset or site label stands for: CD45RA+CCR7+. The receptors stem from a man between 18 and 35 years old in good health.

The chain recombines TRBV27 with TRBJ1-4; D is perhaps TRBD1 (5 bases). This CDR3 comprises 14 residues. With 6 bases removed from V and 5 bases from J, the gap between germline ends came to 13 bases. Germline CDR1 is MNHEY and CDR2 is SMNVEV (reference sequence). CDR3 bases: TGTGCCAGCAGGGAACAGGCCCGCAATGAAAAACTGTTTTTT. Translation: CASREQARNEKLFF.

This clone was seen once. The chain is built from TRBV30 and TRBJ2-2; the D gene is possibly TRBD2 (5 bases). Trimming pared 0 bases from V and 8 bases from J, leaving 16 bases between. The V gene's germline CDR1 is GTSNPN and CDR2 SVGIG (reference sequence). This CDR3 spans 15 amino acids. Here the CDR3 DNA reads TGTGCCTGGAGTGTAGTTCCCGGGATCATTGGGGAGCTGTTTTTT. It codes for CAWSVVPGIIGELFF. Looking up the rest from reference TRBV30 and TRBJ2-2 gives the full variable domain: SQTIHQWPATLVQPVGSPLSLECTVEGTSNPNLYWYRQAAGRGLQLLFYSVGIGQISSEVPQNLSASRPQDRQFILSSKKLLLSDSGFYLCAWSVVPGIIGELFFGEGSRLTVL.

The chain employs TRBV5-4 and TRBJ2-7, with 14 bases fitting TRBD2. CDR1 SGHNT and CDR2 YYREEE come from the germline V gene (reference sequence). The CDR3 extends over 17 amino acids. The ends lost 4 bases at V and 0 bases at J; junction bases unmatched: 6. The CDR3 nucleotides are TGTGCCAGCAGCGCAGGGACTAGCGGGAGTGCCTCCTACGAGCAGTACTTC. Translating it yields CASSAGTSGSASYEQYF.

This chain connects TRBV7-8 to TRBJ2-1; 8 bases agree with TRBD2. This CDR3 has 15 residues. V shed 5 bases, J shed 4 bases, and the junction held 7 bases outside the gene matches. The germline V gene encodes CDR1 SGHVS and CDR2 FQNEAQ. CDR3 protein: CASSPGLANYNEQFF. The CDR3 nucleotides are TGTGCCAGCAGCCCAGGACTAGCCAATTACAATGAGCAGTTCTTC.